Listed below are T cell receptor beta chains from one sample, sequenced in a study of regulatory T cells in long-lasting Graves disease. TCRdb called the multiplex PCR reads again in MiXCR, with one record for every CDR3 protein. Among hundreds of thousands of distinct CDR3 sequences, 16% were seen once, and the ten largest hold around a quarter. The data also belong to a second study, concerning T cells in Graves' hyperthyroidism and ophthalmopathy.

Sequencing used peripheral blood mononuclear cells (PBMCs), obtained at new diagnosis, from a patient treated with antithyroid drugs. These receptors came from a woman in her forties or fifties with Graves disease. Both conserved end residues are part of each CDR3. Each record gives: J gene, D gene, V gene, clone size, CDR3 DNA, CDR3 protein. A D gene is named only where the DNA matches it firmly. Only part of the rows carry a size: once, few, many, or a class if the clone is expanded.

j_gene: TRBJ2-2; d_gene: NA; v_gene: TRBV3-1; abundance: many; CDR3nt: TGTGCCAGCAGCCAATCGTCACAGGTTAACACCGGGGAGCTGTTTTTT; CDR3aa: CASSQSSQVNTGELFF
j_gene: TRBJ2-3; d_gene: TRBD2; v_gene: TRBV20-1; abundance: few; CDR3nt: TGCAGTGCTAGAGATGGAAAGCGGGGGTTCACAGATACGCAGTATTTT; CDR3aa: CSARDGKRGFTDTQYF
j_gene: TRBJ1-1; d_gene: NA; v_gene: TRBV20-1; abundance: NA; CDR3nt: TGCAGTGCTAGAGATGACCCCAGGGATGGACCTGAAGCTTTCTTT; CDR3aa: CSARDDPRDGPEAFF
j_gene: TRBJ2-1; d_gene: NA; v_gene: TRBV3-1; abundance: many; CDR3nt: TGTGCCAGCAGAGAGGGGGGGAGCTCCTACAATGAGCAGTTCTTC; CDR3aa: CASREGGSSYNEQFF
j_gene: TRBJ1-1; d_gene: NA; v_gene: TRBV5-1; abundance: many; CDR3nt: TGCGCCAGCAGCTTTACAGGTCCCACTGAAGCTTTCTTT; CDR3aa: CASSFTGPTEAFF
j_gene: TRBJ2-7; d_gene: TRBD2; v_gene: TRBV30; abundance: many; CDR3nt: TGTGCCTGGCGACTAGCGGGTTACTACGAGCAGTACTTC; CDR3aa: CAWRLAGYYEQYF
j_gene: TRBJ2-1; d_gene: NA; v_gene: TRBV7-9; abundance: many; CDR3nt: TGTGCCAGCAGCAGAAGCGTGGAGCAGTTCTTC; CDR3aa: CASSRSVEQFF
j_gene: TRBJ2-3; d_gene: NA; v_gene: TRBV5-1; abundance: many; CDR3nt: TGTGCCAGCTCACCGGACGGTAGCACAGATACGCAGTATTTT; CDR3aa: CASSPDGSTDTQYF
j_gene: TRBJ2-1; d_gene: NA; v_gene: TRBV27; abundance: many; CDR3nt: TGTGCCAGCAGTTCGCAAGGGACACTGCCATACAATGAGCAGTTCTTC; CDR3aa: CASSSQGTLPYNEQFF
j_gene: TRBJ1-5; d_gene: NA; v_gene: TRBV11-2; abundance: many; CDR3nt: TGTGCCAGCAGCAGTTATCCAGGGGTCGGCCAGCCCCAGCATTTT; CDR3aa: CASSSYPGVGQPQHF
j_gene: TRBJ2-1; d_gene: TRBD1; v_gene: TRBV18; abundance: many; CDR3nt: TGTGCCAGCTCACCACTTGGACAGGGCTACAATGAGCAGTTCTTC; CDR3aa: CASSPLGQGYNEQFF
j_gene: TRBJ2-7; d_gene: NA; v_gene: TRBV2; abundance: many; CDR3nt: TGTGCCAGCAGGGGACTTCCTAACGAGCAGTACTTC; CDR3aa: CASRGLPNEQYF
j_gene: TRBJ2-4; d_gene: NA; v_gene: TRBV6-1; abundance: NA; CDR3nt: TGTGCCGGAGGGACCACGAACATTCAGTACTTC; CDR3aa: CAGGTTNIQYF
j_gene: TRBJ2-2; d_gene: NA; v_gene: TRBV5-1; abundance: few; CDR3nt: TGCGCCAGCAGCTTGGATGCCCTCCACCTAGGTACCGGGGAGCTGTTTTTT; CDR3aa: CASSLDALHLGTGELFF
j_gene: TRBJ1-2; d_gene: NA; v_gene: TRBV12-3/TRBV12-4; abundance: NA; CDR3nt: TGTGCCAGCAGCCTACCCGGGTCCTATGGCTACACCTTC; CDR3aa: CASSLPGSYGYTF
j_gene: TRBJ1-4; d_gene: TRBD1; v_gene: TRBV7-2; abundance: NA; CDR3nt: TGTGCCAGCAGCATAGGGGGCGCCGGCGCGGAAAAACTGTTTTTT; CDR3aa: CASSIGGAGAEKLFF
j_gene: TRBJ2-3; d_gene: NA; v_gene: TRBV12-3/TRBV12-4; abundance: many; CDR3nt: TGTGCCAGCAGTTTACTGGCGCGAACAGATACGCAGTATTTT; CDR3aa: CASSLLARTDTQYF
j_gene: TRBJ2-3; d_gene: NA; v_gene: TRBV15; abundance: NA; CDR3nt: TGTGCCACCAGCGAAAGGGTTCTCACAGATACGCAGTATTTT; CDR3aa: CATSERVLTDTQYF
j_gene: TRBJ2-7; d_gene: TRBD1; v_gene: TRBV5-4; abundance: many; CDR3nt: TGTGCCAGCAGCGAGGGACAGGGCTCCCGCTACGAGCAGTACTTC; CDR3aa: CASSEGQGSRYEQYF
j_gene: TRBJ1-5; d_gene: NA; v_gene: TRBV6-5; abundance: many; CDR3nt: TGTGCCAGCAGTTCCCACCAGCGGTATAGCAATCAGCCCCAGCATTTT; CDR3aa: CASSSHQRYSNQPQHF
j_gene: TRBJ2-1; d_gene: NA; v_gene: TRBV11-2; abundance: many; CDR3nt: TGTGCCAGCAGCTTAGCGCAGGATGAGCAGTTCTTC; CDR3aa: CASSLAQDEQFF
j_gene: TRBJ1-1; d_gene: NA; v_gene: TRBV7-3; abundance: many; CDR3nt: TGTGCCAGCAGATCCGCTTCCGGGGTAGCTTTCTTT; CDR3aa: CASRSASGVAFF
j_gene: TRBJ1-6; d_gene: NA; v_gene: TRBV5-4; abundance: NA; CDR3nt: TGTGCCAGCAGTGAATCCCAACAGGGTCCCAATTCACCCCTCCACTTT; CDR3aa: CASSESQQGPNSPLHF
j_gene: TRBJ2-2; d_gene: NA; v_gene: TRBV4-1; abundance: once; CDR3nt: TGCGCCAGCAGCCAAGTTTCAGGCTGGAACACCGGGGAGCTGTTTTTT; CDR3aa: CASSQVSGWNTGELFF